This is a list of T cell receptor beta chains from one sample in a study of Graves' ophthalmopathy and Graves' hyperthyroidism. TCRdb called the multiplex PCR reads again in MiXCR, with one record for every CDR3 protein. The sample holds 150,000 or so distinct CDR3 sequences, 30% to 45% seen once. Sequenced sample: peripheral blood. The origin of the receptors is a woman between 40 and 55 years old with Graves' ophthalmopathy. Each CDR3 is given with its conserved first and last residue. Fields, in order: V gene, clone size, CDR3 protein. The size field is filled for only some rows; it gives once, few, many or a size class.

V: TRBV7-2; size: many; CDR3: CASSPSGTVGETQYF
V: TRBV6-4; size: -; CDR3: CASRVQYQGTDNQPQHF
V: TRBV7-2; size: many; CDR3: CASSVRSASGNTIYF
V: TRBV20-1; size: -; CDR3: CSAQRTSGKETQYF
V: TRBV2; size: many; CDR3: CASSSGYASEQYF
V: TRBV3-1; size: many; CDR3: CASSQGQGVLSPLHF
V: TRBV6-5; size: many; CDR3: CASRRVQGGQPQHF
V: TRBV4-2; size: once; CDR3: CASSQRGSNEQYF
V: TRBV15; size: -; CDR3: CATSRVRTDYGYTF
V: TRBV7-9; size: many; CDR3: CASRTGPAGELFF
V: TRBV2; size: few; CDR3: CASRPAQGNNQPQHF
V: TRBV19; size: many; CDR3: CASSQQGRNIQYF
V: TRBV19; size: many; CDR3: CASLGASYGYTF
V: TRBV12-3/TRBV12-4; size: many; CDR3: CASSFKGCSYGYTF
V: TRBV18; size: many; CDR3: CASSPRTGFGTEAFF
V: TRBV10-3; size: many; CDR3: CAISESTGDGYTF
V: TRBV7-2; size: -; CDR3: CASSSFDRVSYEQYF
V: TRBV6-1; size: -; CDR3: CASSDRGQTDQPQHF
V: TRBV6-5; size: -; CDR3: CASSYGQGEAFF
V: TRBV6-5; size: few; CDR3: CASSLSASYEQYF
V: TRBV15; size: -; CDR3: CATSRWAGAEAFF
V: TRBV6-1; size: -; CDR3: CASSFDTSQYF
V: TRBV28; size: -; CDR3: CASSLAYMKVEAFF
V: TRBV28; size: once; CDR3: CASATAEGLRWDIQYF
V: TRBV5-1; size: many; CDR3: CASSLDTVETQYF
V: TRBV10-3; size: many; CDR3: CAIGSAQRNYGYTF
V: TRBV5-5; size: -; CDR3: CASSFPSEYEQYF
V: TRBV9; size: once; CDR3: CASSVVGGNSYEQYF
V: TRBV12-3/TRBV12-4; size: many; CDR3: CASSHTTVGTEAFF
V: TRBV12-3/TRBV12-4; size: -; CDR3: CASRPSRDRGNTEAFF
V: TRBV12-3/TRBV12-4; size: many; CDR3: CASSRFSGPYGYTF
V: TRBV18; size: -; CDR3: CASSPSLNRVYGYTF
V: TRBV7-2; size: many; CDR3: CASSSWGVRTEAFF
V: TRBV28; size: -; CDR3: CASSFLLEGAEQYF
V: TRBV7-9; size: many; CDR3: CASSPPGLMRETQYF
V: TRBV2; size: -; CDR3: CASSGQNEQYF
V: TRBV28; size: many; CDR3: CASIPLYANYGYTF
V: TRBV6-5; size: -; CDR3: CASSYSFGGGATETQYF
V: TRBV15; size: -; CDR3: CATSREKGRAYEQYF
V: TRBV28; size: many; CDR3: CASSLGRREAFF
V: TRBV28; size: -; CDR3: CASSYSSRWGNTGELFF
V: TRBV27; size: many; CDR3: CASRSGGEQYF
V: TRBV2; size: many; CDR3: CASSAPGGQPQHF
V: TRBV12-3/TRBV12-4; size: -; CDR3: CASKVAGTYEQYF
V: TRBV20-1; size: many; CDR3: CSARDWGGISYEQYF
V: TRBV20-1; size: -; CDR3: CSARDKDRAWKTQYF
V: TRBV7-3; size: many; CDR3: CASSLEGSTEAFF
V: TRBV6-2/TRBV6-3; size: -; CDR3: CASSYGTANTGELFF
V: TRBV6-1; size: many; CDR3: CASRGPGANVLTF